The present T cell receptor (beta chain) was sequenced within a study of T cells in Graves' hyperthyroidism and ophthalmopathy. The PBMCs were taken from around 10 ml of fresh peripheral blood. There were TCR beta CDR3 regions amplified from RNA transcripts. HTBI primers were employed in a first-round RT-PCR of the TCR CDR3. TCRdb re-derived calls from the multiplex PCR reads in MiXCR, one entry per CDR3 protein. The sample consists of nearly 750,000 distinct CDR3 sequences, around a third of them appearing once. This clonotype has only a few counts. This receptor was taken from a middle-aged woman with Graves' hyperthyroidism. The material sequenced was blood.

The CDR3 sequence is CASSLDRGTNEKLFF. In DNA, the CDR3 is TGTGCCAGCAGCTTGGACAGGGGGACTAATGAAAAACTGTTTTTT. This sequence joins TRBV5-4 and TRBJ1-4; TRBD1 agrees at 8 bases. The CDR3 totals 15 residues. Trimming removed 0 bases from V and 2 bases from J; junction bases left unmatched: 0. Germline V CDR1 and CDR2: SGHNT, YYREEE (reference sequence).